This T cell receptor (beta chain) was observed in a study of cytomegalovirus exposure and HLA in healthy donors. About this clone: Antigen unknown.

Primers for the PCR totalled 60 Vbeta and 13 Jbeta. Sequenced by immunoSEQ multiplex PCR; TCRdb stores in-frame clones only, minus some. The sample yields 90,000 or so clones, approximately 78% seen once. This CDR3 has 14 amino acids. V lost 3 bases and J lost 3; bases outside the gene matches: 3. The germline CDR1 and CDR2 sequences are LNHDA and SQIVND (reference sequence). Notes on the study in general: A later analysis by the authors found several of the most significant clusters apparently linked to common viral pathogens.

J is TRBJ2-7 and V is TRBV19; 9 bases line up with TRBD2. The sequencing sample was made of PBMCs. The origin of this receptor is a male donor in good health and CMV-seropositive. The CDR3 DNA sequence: TGTGCCAGTAGTATCGGTAGCGGGAGCTACGAGCAGTACTTC. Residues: CASSIGSGSYEQYF.